This T cell receptor beta chain is drawn from a study of shared clonotypes between healthy human individuals. Genomic DNA belonging to each subset was distributed in equal measure over several immunoSEQ plates. Sequencing used immunoSEQ multiplex PCR; TCRdb keeps in-frame clones, though not all of them. The sample contains about 2.3 million clones, 93% of which appear only once. In its sample, this clone was seen a few times. Germline assignment: CDR1 SGHNT and CDR2 YYREEE (reference sequence). With 0 bases clipped from V and 2 bases from J, the junction kept 2 bases outside the gene matches. The CDR3 covers 16 residues.

J is TRBJ2-2 and V is TRBV5-4; 9 bases are a match to TRBD2. Sequenced: naive CD4+ T cells from PBMCs. The subset was: CD45RA+ positively selected. The TCR sequence derives from a man younger than 35 in good health. Some clones in this sample may be carry-over from other donors' samples. The CDR3 is CASSLGGLANTGELFF. The CDR3 coding sequence is TGTGCCAGCAGCTTGGGGGGACTAGCTAACACCGGGGAGCTGTTTTTT.